The entry below gives a single TCR beta chain sequence along with its context. The assay was immunoSEQ multiplex PCR, and TCRdb's table has in-frame clones only and misses some. This table has about 1.5 million clones, approximately 98% appearing once. This CDR3 has 14 residues. Per the germline V gene, CDR1 is ENHRY and CDR2 is SYGVKD. Trimming stripped 5 bases from V and 7 bases from J, with 14 bases between. The data were taken from a study of shared clonotypes between healthy human individuals. The specimen sequenced was naive CD4+ T cells sorted from blood. Subset noted: CD45RA+ positively selected. The sequence came from a man between 25 and 39 years old in good health. This chain joins TRBV10-3 and TRBJ2-2; D not resolved. This chain's CDR3 is CAISRNGEGGELFF. The CDR3 DNA sequence: TGTGCCATCAGTCGAAACGGTGAAGGCGGGGAGCTGTTTTTT.